What follows describes a single T cell receptor (beta chain). Its target is not known. This record comes from a study of OX40 agonist ivuxolimab in advanced cancers. Looking at the study overall: A male proportion of around 86% was recorded, with mean age approximately 56 years and range 23 to 79.

Blood specimens came from baseline, cycle 4 day 1, and cycle 7 day 1. Study results and caveats: Also showing low normalized T-cell clonal expansion were some of the nonresponders. On average, CD8+ T cells had more expanded clones than CD4+.

The V gene lost 0 bases and the J gene lost 0 bases, with 6 bases spanning the gap. Per germline, CDR1 SGHRS and CDR2 YFSETQ. The CDR3 runs to 14 residues. Generated by immunoSEQ multiplex PCR, the TCRdb table keeps only in-frame clones and is missing some. Among around 68,000 clones listed, approximately 90% were seen once. This receptor was taken from an adult with an advanced solid tumor such as melanoma, head and neck, liver or kidney cancer. The J gene is TRBJ1-1, the V gene TRBV5-1; D remains unclear. The sequencing used CD4+ or CD8+ T cells sorted from blood, collected in a trial of the OX40 agonist ivuxolimab. The chain's CDR3 is CASSLDSVNTEAFF. The CDR3 nucleotides are TGCGCCAGCAGCTTGGATTCAGTGAACACTGAAGCTTTCTTT.